The clone carrying this TCR beta chain was picked up a small number of times. This record belongs to a study of blood T cell repertoires in COVID-19. Study at large: Samples taken during acute and convalescent COVID-19 were collected in the United States, Italy and Spain. Sources were T cells, B-cell-depleted T cells, or PBMCs; the material itself was cDNA or gDNA.

The CDR3 length is 16 residues. J was trimmed by 6 bases and V by 5 bases; bases with no gene match: 13. Germline-derived CDR1 and CDR2 are SGHAT and FQNNGV. In the original analysis: Estimated nucleated cell counts came from reference gene primer amplification. The repertoire was sequenced with immunoSEQ multiplex PCR; TCRdb's copy has only in-frame clones and lacks some. V and J calls and clone size are given by that table; D and trimming were obtained from the DNA. The data hold 100,000 to 120,000 clones, with more than 70% observed a single time. The chain links TRBV11-2 to TRBJ2-1; 7 bases match TRBD2. This sequence originates from a woman aged 50 to 65 with acute or convalescent COVID-19. Source material: peripheral blood. CDR3 residues: CASSPHGRGGPNEQFF. For the CDR3, the DNA is TGTGCCAGCAGCCCACATGGGAGGGGCGGGCCCAATGAGCAGTTCTTC. Based on the CDR3 plus reference TRBV11-2 and TRBJ2-1, the full variable domain is EAGVAQSPRYKIIEKRQSVAFWCNPISGHATLYWYQQILGQGPKLLIQFQNNGVVDDSQLPKDRFSAERLKGVDSTLKIQPAKLEDSAVYLCASSPHGRGGPNEQFFGPGTRLTVL.